This T cell receptor (beta chain) derives from a study of identical twins. The authors used template switching to add a universal primer site and gave cDNA unique molecular identifiers. TCRdb passed the 5' RACE reads through MiXCR, listing each CDR3 protein once. The sample shows approximately 680,000 distinct CDR3 sequences, just over 7% of them seen only once. Germline V gene data show CDR1 as DFQATT and CDR2 as SNEGSKA (reference sequence). Losses at the gene ends were 5 bases for V and 1 base for J; bases not matched to a gene: 4. This CDR3 comprises 14 residues. This clonotype has just a few counts. These records were also assigned to another study, of yellow fever vaccine responses in identical twins.

This clonotype originated in a woman aged 18-29 years in good health. Sequenced: PBMCs. The gene calls are TRBV20-1 and TRBJ2-2; 7 nucleotides agree with TRBD1. The CDR3 sequence is CSAPRQGNTGELFF. CDR3 DNA sequence: TGCAGTGCTCCCCGACAGGGGAACACCGGGGAGCTGTTTTTT.